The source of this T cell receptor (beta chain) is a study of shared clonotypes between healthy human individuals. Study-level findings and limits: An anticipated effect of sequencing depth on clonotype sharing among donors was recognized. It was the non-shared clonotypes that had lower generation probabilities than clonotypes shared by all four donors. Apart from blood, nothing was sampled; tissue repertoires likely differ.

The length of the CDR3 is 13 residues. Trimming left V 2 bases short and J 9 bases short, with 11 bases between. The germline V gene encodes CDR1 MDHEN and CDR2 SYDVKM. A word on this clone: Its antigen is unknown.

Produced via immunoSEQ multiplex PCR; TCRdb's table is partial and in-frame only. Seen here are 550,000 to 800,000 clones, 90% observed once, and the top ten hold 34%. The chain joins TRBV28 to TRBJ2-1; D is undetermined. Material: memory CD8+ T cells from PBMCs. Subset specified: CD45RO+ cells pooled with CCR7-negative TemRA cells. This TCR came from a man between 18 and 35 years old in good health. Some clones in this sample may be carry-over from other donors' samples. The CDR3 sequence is CASSLRLGLEQFF. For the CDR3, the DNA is TGTGCCAGCAGTTTACGCCTTGGTCTTGAGCAGTTCTTC.